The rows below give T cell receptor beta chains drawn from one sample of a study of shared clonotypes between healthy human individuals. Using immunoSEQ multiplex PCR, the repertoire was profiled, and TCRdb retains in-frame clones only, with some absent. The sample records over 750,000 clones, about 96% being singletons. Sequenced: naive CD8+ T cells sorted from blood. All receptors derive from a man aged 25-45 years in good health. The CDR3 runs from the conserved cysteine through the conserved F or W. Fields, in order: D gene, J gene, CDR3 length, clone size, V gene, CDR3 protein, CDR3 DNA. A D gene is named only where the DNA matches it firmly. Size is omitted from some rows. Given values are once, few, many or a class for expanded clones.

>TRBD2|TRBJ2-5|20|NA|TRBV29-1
CSVEWGLRGTSGRASETQYF
TGCAGCGTTGAGTGGGGGTTAAGGGGGACTAGCGGGAGGGCCTCGGAGACCCAGTACTTC
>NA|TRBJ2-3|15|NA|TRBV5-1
CASSYTPGPTDTQYF
TGCGCCAGCAGCTATACCCCGGGACCCACAGATACGCAGTATTTT
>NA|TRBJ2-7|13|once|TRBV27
CASRSLSLYEQYF
TGTGCCAGCCGCAGCCTTTCGCTGTACGAGCAGTACTTC
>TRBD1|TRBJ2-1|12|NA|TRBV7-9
CASSPQGQEQFF
TGTGCCAGCAGCCCCCAGGGACAGGAGCAGTTCTTC
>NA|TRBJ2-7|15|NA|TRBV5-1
CASSPTPGDSYEQYF
TGCGCCAGCAGCCCGACTCCCGGGGATTCCTACGAGCAGTACTTC
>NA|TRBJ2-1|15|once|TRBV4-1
CASSQEPPRPNEQFF
TGCGCCAGCAGCCAAGAGCCTCCTCGACCCAATGAGCAGTTCTTC
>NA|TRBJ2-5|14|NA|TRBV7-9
CASRQVPEQETQYF
TGTGCCAGCAGACAGGTCCCCGAGCAAGAGACCCAGTACTTC
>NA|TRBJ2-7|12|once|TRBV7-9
CASSLRLREQYF
TGTGCCAGCAGCTTGCGTCTCCGCGAGCAGTACTTC
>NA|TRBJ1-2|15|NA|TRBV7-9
CATEGIIGDSYGYTF
TGTGCCACCGAGGGAATTATAGGGGACTCCTATGGCTACACCTTC
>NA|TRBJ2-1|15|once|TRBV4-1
CASSVYPVADNEQFF
TGCGCCAGCAGCGTATATCCGGTGGCAGACAATGAGCAGTTCTTC
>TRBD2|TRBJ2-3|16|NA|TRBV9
CASSVGQREWTDTQYF
TGTGCCAGCAGCGTAGGCCAGCGGGAGTGGACAGATACGCAGTATTTT
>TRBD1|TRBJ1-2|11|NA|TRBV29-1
CSDVTGGGYTF
TGCAGCGACGTTACAGGGGGAGGCTACACCTTC
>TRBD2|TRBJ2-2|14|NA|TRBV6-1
CASSVYREAGELFF
TGTGCCAGCAGTGTTTATCGGGAGGCCGGGGAGCTGTTTTTT
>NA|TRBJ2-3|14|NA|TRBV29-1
CSVQPIAEGDTQYF
TGCAGCGTCCAACCTATAGCGGAAGGGGATACGCAGTATTTT
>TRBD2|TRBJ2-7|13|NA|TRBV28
CASSFGLGYEQYF
TGTGCCAGCAGTTTTGGACTAGGCTACGAGCAGTACTTC
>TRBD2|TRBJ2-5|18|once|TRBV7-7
CASSLSTGLAGRQETQYF
TGTGCTAGCAGCTTATCGACCGGACTAGCGGGAAGACAAGAGACCCAGTACTTC
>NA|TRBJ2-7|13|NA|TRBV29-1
CSVGGGGPYEQYF
TGCAGCGTCGGGGGAGGGGGACCCTACGAGCAGTACTTC
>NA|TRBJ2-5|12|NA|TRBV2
CATWHREETQYF
TGTGCCACATGGCACAGGGAAGAGACCCAGTACTTC
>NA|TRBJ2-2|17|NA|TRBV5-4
CASSRGHVGRETGELFF
TGTGCCAGCAGCCGGGGGCACGTCGGGCGGGAGACCGGGGAGCTGTTTTTT
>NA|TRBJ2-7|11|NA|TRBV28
CASSSLYEQYF
TGTGCCAGCAGTTCCTTATACGAGCAGTACTTC
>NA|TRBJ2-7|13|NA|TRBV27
CASSLDRNYEQYF
TGTGCCAGCAGTTTAGACAGGAACTACGAGCAGTACTTC
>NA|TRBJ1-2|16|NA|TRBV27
CASSLHEGGLNYGYTF
TGTGCCAGCAGTCTCCATGAAGGGGGGCTAAACTATGGCTACACCTTC